This T cell receptor (beta chain) was profiled in a study of T cells in Graves' hyperthyroidism and ophthalmopathy. V shed 4 bases and J shed 0 bases, with 19 bases lying between them. This CDR3 region has 17 residues. CDR1 SGHRS and CDR2 YFSETQ come from the germline V gene. Researchers took RNA transcripts and amplified the TCR beta CDR3 regions from them. The primer set for the first-round RT-PCR of the TCR CDR3 was HTBI. Via MiXCR, TCRdb re-called the multiplex PCR reads, giving one row per CDR3 protein. In the table there are some 490,000 distinct CDR3 sequences, around 15% of which are singletons.

This clonotype was obtained from a woman aged 25 to 39 with Graves' ophthalmopathy. The material sequenced was blood. The chain links TRBV5-1 to TRBJ2-5; tentative D call: TRBD2 (6 bases). This chain's CDR3 is CASSRDSGDGYQETQYF. DNA of the CDR3: TGCGCCAGCAGCCGCGATTCGGGAGATGGGTACCAAGAGACCCAGTACTTC.